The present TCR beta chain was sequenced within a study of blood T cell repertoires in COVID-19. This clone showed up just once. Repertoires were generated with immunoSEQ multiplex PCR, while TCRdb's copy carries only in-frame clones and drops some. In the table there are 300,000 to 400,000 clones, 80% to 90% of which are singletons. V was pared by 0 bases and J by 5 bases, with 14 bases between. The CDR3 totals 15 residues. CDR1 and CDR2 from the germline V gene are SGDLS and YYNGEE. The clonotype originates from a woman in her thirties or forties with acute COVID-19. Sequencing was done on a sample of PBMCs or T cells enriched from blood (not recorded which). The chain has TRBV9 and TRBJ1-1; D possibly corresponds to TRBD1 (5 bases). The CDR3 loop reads CASSVGPREVTEAFF. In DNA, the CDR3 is TGTGCCAGCAGCGTAGGTCCCAGGGAAGTGACTGAAGCTTTCTTT.